This T cell receptor beta chain was recorded in a study of shared clonotypes between healthy human individuals. The CDR3 length is 18 residues. Germline assignment: CDR1 SGDLS and CDR2 YYNGEE. Trimming cost V 0 bases and J 2 bases; bases outside gene matches: 6. Using immunoSEQ multiplex PCR, the repertoire was profiled, and TCRdb retains in-frame clones only, with some absent. The sample records about 470,000 clones, roughly three quarters being singletons. Healthy adults negative for HIV, lacking recent acute infections or vaccinations, served as donors. Sample: PBMCs. This sequence was found in a woman between 40 and 50 years old in good health. Some clones in this sample may be carry-over from other donors' samples. The chain combines TRBV9 with TRBJ2-3; 13 bases match TRBD2. The CDR3 DNA reads TGTGCCAGCAGCGTAGGACTAGCGGGAGGATTATACACAGATACGCAGTATTTT. Translation: CASSVGLAGGLYTDTQYF.